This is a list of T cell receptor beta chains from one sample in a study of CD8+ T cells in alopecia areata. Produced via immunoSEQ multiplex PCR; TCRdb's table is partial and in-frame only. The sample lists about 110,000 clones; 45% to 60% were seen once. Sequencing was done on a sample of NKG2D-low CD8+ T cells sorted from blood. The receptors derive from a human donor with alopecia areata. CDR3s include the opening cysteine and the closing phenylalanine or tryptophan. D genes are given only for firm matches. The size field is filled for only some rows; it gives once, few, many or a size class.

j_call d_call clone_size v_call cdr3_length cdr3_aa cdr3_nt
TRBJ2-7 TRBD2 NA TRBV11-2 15 CASSLETSGPPGQYF TGTGCCAGCAGCTTAGAAACTAGCGGGCCCCCCGGGCAGTACTTC
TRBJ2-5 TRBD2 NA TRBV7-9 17 CASSRPGLAPRGETQYF TGTGCCAGCAGCCGGCCGGGACTAGCTCCTAGGGGAGAGACCCAGTACTTC
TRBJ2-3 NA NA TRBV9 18 CASSSPPGSPLHRDTQYF TGTGCCAGCAGCTCCCCCCCAGGGTCTCCCCTCCACCGCGATACGCAGTATTTT
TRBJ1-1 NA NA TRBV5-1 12 CASGGGNTEAFF TGCGCCAGCGGAGGAGGGAACACTGAAGCTTTCTTT
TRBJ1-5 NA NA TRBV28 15 CASGMDTAFNQPQHF TGTGCCAGTGGGATGGACACTGCCTTCAATCAGCCCCAGCATTTT
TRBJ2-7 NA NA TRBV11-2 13 CASSFPPPYEQYF TGTGCCAGCAGCTTCCCACCCCCTTACGAGCAGTACTTC
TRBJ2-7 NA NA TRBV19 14 CASTMGVGFYEQYF TGTGCCAGTACCATGGGGGTAGGGTTCTACGAGCAGTACTTC
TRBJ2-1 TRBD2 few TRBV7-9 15 CASSLRTSNYNEQFF TGTGCCAGCAGCCTCCGGACTAGCAACTACAATGAGCAGTTCTTC
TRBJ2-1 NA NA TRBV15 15 CATSRGQGSYNEQFF TGTGCCACCAGCAGAGGCCAGGGGTCCTACAATGAGCAGTTCTTC
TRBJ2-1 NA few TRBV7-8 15 CASSWADLVHNEQFF TGTGCCAGCAGCTGGGCTGACCTGGTCCACAATGAGCAGTTCTTC
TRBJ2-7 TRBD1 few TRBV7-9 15 CASSRAGTGVYEQYF TGTGCCAGCAGCCGAGCCGGGACAGGGGTATACGAGCAGTACTTC
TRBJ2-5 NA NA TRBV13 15 CASSLYRTPEETQYF TGTGCCAGCAGCTTATACCGGACTCCAGAGGAGACCCAGTACTTC
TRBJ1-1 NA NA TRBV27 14 CASSLGRARAEAFF TGTGCCAGCAGTTTGGGCAGGGCCAGGGCTGAAGCTTTCTTT
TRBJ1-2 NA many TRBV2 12 CASSPFGYGYTF TGTGCCAGCAGTCCCTTCGGGTATGGCTACACCTTC
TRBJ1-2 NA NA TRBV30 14 CAWSTGQRRDGYTF TGTGCCTGGAGTACCGGACAGCGCCGTGATGGCTACACCTTC
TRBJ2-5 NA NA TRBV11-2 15 CASSLEYRAQETQYF TGTGCCAGCAGCTTAGAGTACAGGGCCCAAGAGACCCAGTACTTC
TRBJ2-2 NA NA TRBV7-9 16 CASSSWRGLNTGELFF TGTGCCAGCAGCTCGTGGAGGGGGCTGAACACCGGGGAGCTGTTTTTT
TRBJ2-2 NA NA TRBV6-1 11 CASSDTGELFF TGTGCCAGCAGTGACACCGGGGAGCTGTTTTTT
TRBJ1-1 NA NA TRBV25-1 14 CASSDMGMNTEAFF TGTGCCAGCAGTGATATGGGAATGAACACTGAAGCTTTCTTT
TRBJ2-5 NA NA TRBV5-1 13 CASSFRGEETQYF TGCGCCAGCAGCTTCAGGGGGGAAGAGACCCAGTACTTC
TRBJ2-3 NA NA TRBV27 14 CASSLLGGTDTQYF TGTGCCAGCAGTTTATTGGGTGGCACAGATACGCAGTATTTT
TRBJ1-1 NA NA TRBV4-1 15 CASSATGGKGTEAFF TGCGCCAGCAGCGCAACGGGAGGCAAGGGCACTGAAGCTTTCTTT
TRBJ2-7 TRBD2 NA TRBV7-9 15 CASSLKVAGGDEQYF TGTGCCAGCAGCTTAAAGGTAGCGGGAGGAGACGAGCAGTACTTC
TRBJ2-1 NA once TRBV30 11 CAWGGLAEQFF TGTGCCTGGGGGGGGCTGGCGGAGCAGTTCTTC
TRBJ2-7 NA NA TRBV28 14 CASSLQRDGAEQYF TGTGCCAGCAGTTTGCAAAGGGATGGCGCCGAGCAGTACTTC
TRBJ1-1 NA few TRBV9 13 CASSEDMNTEAFF TGTGCCAGCAGCGAGGACATGAACACTGAAGCTTTCTTT
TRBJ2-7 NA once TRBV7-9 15 CASSLAPGTLSEQYF TGTGCCAGCAGCTTAGCACCCGGGACGTTGAGCGAGCAGTACTTC
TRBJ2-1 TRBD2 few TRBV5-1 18 CASSLDFLSGTRYNEQFF TGCGCCAGCAGCTTGGATTTCCTTTCCGGGACTAGATACAATGAGCAGTTCTTC
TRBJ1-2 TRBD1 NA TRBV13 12 CAFKGGDYGYTF TGTGCCTTTAAAGGGGGCGACTATGGCTACACCTTC